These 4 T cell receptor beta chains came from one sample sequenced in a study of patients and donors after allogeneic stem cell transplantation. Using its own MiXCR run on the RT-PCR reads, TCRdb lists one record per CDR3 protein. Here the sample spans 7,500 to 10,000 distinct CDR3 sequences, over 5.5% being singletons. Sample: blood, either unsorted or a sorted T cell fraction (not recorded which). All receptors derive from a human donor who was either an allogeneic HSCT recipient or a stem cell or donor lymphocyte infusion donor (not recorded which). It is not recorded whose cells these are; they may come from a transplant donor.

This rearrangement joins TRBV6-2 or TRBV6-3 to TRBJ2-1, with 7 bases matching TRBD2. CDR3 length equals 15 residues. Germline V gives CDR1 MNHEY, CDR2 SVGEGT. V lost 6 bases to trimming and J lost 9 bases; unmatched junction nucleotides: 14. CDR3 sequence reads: CASRGGRGRALEQFF. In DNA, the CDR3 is TGTGCCAGCAGGGGGGGACGAGGGAGGGCCCTTGAGCAGTTCTTC.

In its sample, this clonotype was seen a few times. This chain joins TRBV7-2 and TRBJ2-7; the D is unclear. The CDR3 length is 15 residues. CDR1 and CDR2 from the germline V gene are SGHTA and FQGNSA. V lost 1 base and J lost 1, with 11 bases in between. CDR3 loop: CASSLGFAVSYEQYF. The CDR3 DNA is TGTGCCAGCAGCTTAGGGTTCGCGGTATCCTACGAGCAGTACTTC.

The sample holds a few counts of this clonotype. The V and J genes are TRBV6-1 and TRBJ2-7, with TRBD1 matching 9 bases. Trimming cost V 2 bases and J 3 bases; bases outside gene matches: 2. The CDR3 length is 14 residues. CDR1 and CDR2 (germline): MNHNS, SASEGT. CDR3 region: CASSERQGGYEQYF. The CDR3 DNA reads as TGTGCCAGCAGTGAACGACAGGGGGGCTACGAGCAGTACTTC.

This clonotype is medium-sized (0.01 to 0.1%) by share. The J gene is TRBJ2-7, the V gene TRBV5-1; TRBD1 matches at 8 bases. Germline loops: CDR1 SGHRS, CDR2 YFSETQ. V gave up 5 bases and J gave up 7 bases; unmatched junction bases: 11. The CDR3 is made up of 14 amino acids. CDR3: CASSRTGTPEEQYF. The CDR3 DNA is TGCGCCAGCAGTAGGACAGGGACCCCTGAAGAGCAGTACTTC.